This T cell receptor beta chain came from a study of T-cell memory formation after mild COVID-19 (dated by TCRdb to about 2021). With regard to the full study: TCR sequence clusters from the two donors were largely donor specific. Longitudinal TCRalpha and TCRbeta repertoire sequencing tracked T-cell clones expanding and contracting after mild COVID-19 in two donors. The cohort was made up of two young adult volunteers, one female and one male, who were previously healthy.

CDR1 and CDR2, per the germline V gene, are SQVTM and ANQGSEA. Between the V and J ends, shortened by 4 bases and 6 bases respectively, the junction contains 15 bases. Measured from the cysteine to the phenylalanine, the CDR3 is 13 residues long. Only the CDR3 DNA stays, 39 bases, in frame from base 1. Sequenced using an Illumina NovaSeq 6000. TCRalpha and TCRbeta cDNA libraries were constructed by 5'RACE with constant-segment primers, with sample barcodes and unique molecular identifiers being introduced. Trizol reagent was used to extract RNA from every sample. The libraries were amplified in two PCR steps, and the second step added a second sample barcode and Illumina TruSeq adapters. The libraries were sequenced on an Illumina NovaSeq using 2 x 150 bp paired-end reads. The paper's processing steps were these. With migec v1.2.7, reads were demultiplexed and then collapsed into UMI-guided consensus sequences. With mixcr v2.1.11, UMI consensuses were aligned to TRA and TRB V and J templates and assembled into clonotypes. A clonotype was counted as expanded or contracted only if both edgeR and NoisET called the change significant, with noise models trained on biological replicates. For edgeR calls, the cutoffs were a false discovery rate-adjusted p below 0.01 and a log2 fold-change threshold of 1. As an exploratory analysis of dynamics, PCA with hierarchical clustering was applied to max-normalized trajectories of the 1000 most abundant clonotypes. Separately sequenced CD4+ and CD8+ repertoires were used to assign a CD4 or CD8 phenotype to each responding clone. Through fastp at Q25 and MiXCR, TCRdb rebuilt clones from the public reads, retaining in-frame beta chains. Duplicate CDR3 protein sequences are folded into a single record with the most common DNA and genes. The V and J calls and clone size come from TCRdb's table, not from the authors' own analysis. This sample is represented by some 450,000 distinct CDR3 sequences; 15% to 20% of them were singletons. The ten largest clonotypes hold 8.4% of the sample.

What the research found in general, with its limitations: Balanced CD4/CD8 phenotypes were observed for clones contracting from day 15 to 85, whereas a bias towards CD4+ was observed for a second wave of clones expanding from day 15 to 37. The study included only two mild cases, and larger cohorts that include severe cases with pre-infection samples were judged to be necessary. The detection of some responding clones in pre-infection memory suggests that pre-existing cross-reactive memory T cells joined the SARS-CoV-2 response. Contracting CD4+ clones were located mainly in the CM and EM memory subsets, whereas CD8+ clones were found to be enriched in EMRA. The second-wave clones that peaked on day 37 were not confirmed to be SARS-CoV-2 specific.

Ficoll-Paque density gradient centrifugation was used to isolate PBMCs. Details on this clonotype: What antigen it recognizes has not been identified. No base-level quality is on record; no much larger clone is a single base apart.

In this chain, TRBV29-1 is recombined with TRBJ1-1; TRBD1 is a weak D gene call, 6 bases matching. This TCR was sampled from an adult woman who had mild COVID-19 (a few samples of this study predate the infection). The sample titles of this study are shuffled in the database, so cell type and time point are left out; the donor was told from shared clones. Sequencing was performed on PBMCs or a T cell subset sorted from them (not recorded which). CDR3 sequence: CSVAQGRSAEAFF. DNA sequence: TGCAGCGTTGCCCAGGGGCGCAGCGCTGAAGCTTTCTTT.